This T cell receptor (beta chain) was identified during a study of blood T cell repertoires in COVID-19. Turning to the study itself: Donors in the United States, Italy and Spain gave samples during acute or convalescent COVID-19.

The CDR3 has 17 amino acids. Germline V gives CDR1 LNHDA, CDR2 SQIVND (reference sequence). Trimming removed 5 bases from V and 8 bases from J; junction bases left unmatched: 18. In the authors' workflow: Reference gene primers were amplified, and this amplification served to estimate nucleated cell counts. Assay used: immunoSEQ multiplex PCR; TCRdb lists only in-frame clones, some missing. The V and J calls and clone size were taken over from that table, and D and trimming were inferred from the DNA. This table has under 200,000 clones, about 85% appearing once. The specimen sequenced was peripheral blood. The sequence came from a woman in her forties with COVID-19, enrolled during active disease. This rearrangement joins TRBV19 to TRBJ2-1, with 7 bases lining up with TRBD2. The CDR3 reads CASSFSSGGAGLDEQFF. CDR3 DNA sequence: TGTGCCAGTAGTTTCTCCTCCGGGGGAGCGGGACTCGATGAGCAGTTCTTC.